These 30 T cell receptor beta chains were all obtained from the same sample, sequenced in a study of shared clonotypes between healthy human individuals. The naive CD8 fraction comprised CD45RO-negative cells positively selected for CCR7 and excluded terminally differentiated effector memory CD45RA+ cells. The protocol was immunoSEQ multiplex PCR, while the TCRdb copy is restricted to in-frame clones and leaves out a portion. Altogether about 800,000 clones are present, roughly 96% being singletons, with the ten largest covering under 0.3%. Sequenced material: naive CD8+ T cells sorted from blood. The receptor set was obtained from a man aged 25 to 45 in good health.

The chain links TRBV5-4 to TRBJ2-7; 11 nucleotides align to TRBD2. Trimming removed 2 bases from V and 6 bases from J; junction bases left unmatched: 7. The CDR3 is 15 amino acids. The germline V gene encodes CDR1 SGHNT and CDR2 YYREEE (reference sequence). CDR3 loop: CASSFIAGGPREQYF. CDR3 in DNA: TGTGCCAGCAGCTTTATAGCGGGAGGGCCTCGCGAGCAGTACTTC. The complete variable domain, with remaining parts taken from reference TRBV5-4 and TRBJ2-7, reads ETGVTQSPTHLIKTRGQQVTLRCSSQSGHNTVSWYQQALGQGPQFIFQYYREEENGRGNFPPRFSGLQFPNYSSELNVNALELDDSALYLCASSFIAGGPREQYFGPGTRLTVT.

This CDR3 is CASSLDGRTSYEQYF. CDR3 DNA: TGTGCCAGCAGCTTAGACGGACGGACTTCCTACGAGCAGTACTTC. V and J are TRBV7-6 and TRBJ2-7; tentative D call: TRBD2 (5 bases). Germline V gene sequence: CDR1 SGHVS, CDR2 FNYEAQ. The CDR3 has 15 residues. V was cut by 1 base and J by 1 base, with 11 bases left in between.

The chain joins TRBV7-2 to TRBJ2-7; D is possibly TRBD2 (5 bases). V was cut by 5 bases and J by 6 bases, with 23 bases left in between. Germline V CDR1 and CDR2: SGHTA, FQGNSA. There are 16 residues in the CDR3. The CDR3 bases are TGTGCCAGCAGCCCCAGGCACAGCGGAGAGGGAGCCGAGCAGTACTTC. Translation: CASSPRHSGEGAEQYF.

This chain joins TRBV19 and TRBJ2-5, with TRBD2 as a possible D gene (6 bases). Deletions cut 9 bases from V and 2 bases from J, with 13 bases between. CDR1 LNHDA and CDR2 SQIVND come from the germline V gene (reference sequence). The CDR3 contains 13 residues. The CDR3 reads CASGGGGQETQYF. Here the CDR3 DNA reads TGTGCCAGCGGGGGTGGAGGGCAAGAGACCCAGTACTTC.

This chain links TRBV5-4 with TRBJ1-1; D not resolved. V gave up 0 bases and J gave up 0 bases, with 3 bases separating them. Germline values: CDR1 SGHNT, CDR2 YYREEE (reference sequence). The CDR3 consists of 13 residues. CDR3 DNA sequence: TGTGCCAGCAGCTTGGCTCTGAACACTGAAGCTTTCTTT. Its translation: CASSLALNTEAFF.

This sequence joins TRBV7-6 and TRBJ2-3; D perhaps matches TRBD2 (6 bases). From germline, CDR1 is SGHVS and CDR2 FNYEAQ. V was clipped by 5 bases and J by 0 bases, with 18 bases between them. The CDR3 has 17 residues. In DNA form, the CDR3 reads TGTGCCAGCAGCCCCACCCCCCTAGCGACTAGCACAGATACGCAGTATTTT. Its protein is CASSPTPLATSTDTQYF.

V usage is TRBV6-1 and J usage is TRBJ2-2; 8 nucleotides match TRBD1. The CDR3 totals 17 residues. V lost 3 bases and J lost 1; bases outside the gene matches: 7. Looked up from germline, CDR1 is MNHNS and CDR2 is SASEGT. In DNA, the CDR3 is TGTGCCAGCAGTGAGACAGGCGGACAGGGGAACACCGGGGAGCTGTTTTTT. As protein: CASSETGGQGNTGELFF.

V is TRBV13 and J is TRBJ2-7; 12 nucleotides align to TRBD2. V lost 6 bases and J lost 2; bases outside the gene matches: 5. CDR3 length: 15 amino acids. Germline V gene lookup returns CDR1 PRHDT and CDR2 FYEKMQ (reference sequence). The CDR3 loop reads CASSRTSGIAYEQYF. CDR3 bases: TGTGCCAGCAGTAGGACTAGCGGGATTGCCTACGAGCAGTACTTC.

The rearrangement uses TRBV2 and TRBJ2-1; 13 nucleotides match TRBD2. Unmatched junction bases numbered 7, after V lost 3 bases and J lost 2 bases. The CDR3 extends over 18 amino acids. CDR1 and CDR2 (germline): SNHLY, FYNNEI. This chain's CDR3 is CASSDPAGTSGTYNEQFF. As DNA, the CDR3 is TGTGCCAGCAGTGACCCCGCCGGGACTAGCGGGACCTACAATGAGCAGTTCTTC.

V usage is TRBV5-1 and J usage is TRBJ2-4; 12 bases match TRBD1. Germline CDR1 and CDR2: SGHRS and YFSETQ. The CDR3 runs to 14 residues. Trimming removed 5 bases from V and 8 bases from J; junction bases left unmatched: 5. The CDR3 coding sequence is TGCGCCAGCAGTCCGGGACAGGGGGCGGACATTCAGTACTTC. Protein: CASSPGQGADIQYF.

The V and J genes are TRBV29-1 and TRBJ2-3; 8 bases agree with TRBD2. V shed 7 bases and J 6 bases; nucleotides not matched to a gene: 6. In germline, CDR1 is SQVTM, CDR2 ANQGSEA. This CDR3 is 12 amino acids long. The CDR3 bases are TGCAGCGCACAGCGGGAGTGGGATACGCAGTATTTT. It is translated as CSAQREWDTQYF.

This chain joins TRBV27 and TRBJ2-7, with D tentatively TRBD1 or TRBD2 (6 bases each). Germline CDR1 and CDR2: MNHEY and SMNVEV (reference sequence). V lost 2 bases, J lost 3 bases, and 14 bases lay in between. The CDR3 is 15 residues long. For the CDR3, the DNA is TGTGCCAGCAGTTTAGGCCGGAGGGGGTACTACGAGCAGTACTTC. Translation gives CASSLGRRGYYEQYF.

The V gene is TRBV9, the J gene TRBJ2-2; perhaps TRBD1 as D (6 bases). CDR1 SGDLS and CDR2 YYNGEE come from the germline V gene. This CDR3 is 15 amino acids long. The V gene lost 4 bases and the J gene lost 6 bases, with 16 bases spanning the gap. The CDR3 bases are TGTGCCAGCAGCCCCCGGCCTCGACAGGCCGGGGAGCTGTTTTTT. This gives the protein CASSPRPRQAGELFF.

V usage is TRBV12-5 and J usage is TRBJ1-1, with D possibly being TRBD1 (6 bases). The CDR3 has 14 amino acids. Trimming left V 3 bases short and J 4 bases short, with 12 bases between. Per the germline V gene, CDR1 is LGHNT and CDR2 is FRNRAP. CDR3 residues: CASGLGGGFTEAFF. Here the CDR3 DNA reads TGTGCTAGTGGTTTAGGGGGAGGTTTCACTGAAGCTTTCTTT.

V and J are TRBV6-4 and TRBJ2-1; D is perhaps TRBD2 (5 bases). The V gene's germline CDR1 is MRHNA and CDR2 SNTAGT. V was clipped by 2 bases and J by 15 bases, with 14 bases between them. This CDR3 contains 12 residues. The CDR3 nucleotides read TGTGCCAGCAGTGACGGGAATGGACGGGGGTTCTTC. Its translation is CASSDGNGRGFF.

This clone was recorded only once. CDR3 sequence (DNA): TGTGCCAGCAGTTACTCAGAGATCACTGAAGCTTTCTTT. Translated, it gives CASSYSEITEAFF. The V and J genes are TRBV6-5 and TRBJ1-1; D gene ambiguous. The germline V gene encodes CDR1 MNHEY and CDR2 SVGAGI. The CDR3 is made up of 13 amino acids. Trimming stripped 0 bases from V and 4 bases from J, with 6 bases between.

The J gene is TRBJ1-1, the V gene TRBV4-1; 8 bases match TRBD1. The CDR3 runs 16 residues. In germline, CDR1 is MGHRA, CDR2 YSYEKL. After removal of 0 bases from V and 1 base from J, the junction contained 4 bases not matched to a gene. For the CDR3, the DNA is TGCGCCAGCAGCCAAGATCCCGGGACAGGGAACACTGAAGCTTTCTTT. Its protein product is CASSQDPGTGNTEAFF.

The chain couples TRBV29-1 to TRBJ1-1, with D maybe TRBD1 (6 bases). The CDR3 sequence is 11 residues long. Germline lookup yields CDR1 SQVTM and CDR2 ANQGSEA. The V and J ends lost 6 bases and 5 bases respectively, with 10 bases between them. CDR3: CSVAQGTEAFF. The CDR3 region has the DNA TGCAGCGTGGCGCAGGGGACTGAAGCTTTCTTT.

This rearrangement joins TRBV30 to TRBJ1-4, with unresolved D. The germline V gene encodes CDR1 GTSNPN and CDR2 SVGIG (reference sequence). The ends were cut back, 3 bases at V and 8 bases at J, with 22 bases in the middle. This CDR3 is built from 16 residues. This CDR3 reads CAWRTWTVHGGEKLFF. In nucleotides, the CDR3 is TGTGCCTGGAGAACCTGGACCGTCCACGGCGGAGAAAAACTGTTTTTT.

The chain carries TRBV2 and TRBJ1-5, with D possibly being TRBD1 (6 bases). There are 14 residues in the CDR3. Germline CDR1 SNHLY, CDR2 FYNNEI. V lost 6 bases, J lost 7 bases, and 16 bases lay in between. CDR3: CASRNTGQGQPQHF. CDR3 sequence (DNA): TGTGCCAGCAGGAATACAGGGCAGGGACAGCCCCAGCATTTT.

This chain connects TRBV2 to TRBJ2-7, with D possibly matching TRBD1 (6 bases). This CDR3 comprises 14 residues. V was shortened by 2 bases and J by 3 bases, with 11 bases between the two germline ends. Germline assignment: CDR1 SNHLY and CDR2 FYNNEI. The CDR3 reads CASSEPGQDYEQYF. The CDR3 DNA sequence: TGTGCCAGCAGTGAACCGGGACAAGACTACGAGCAGTACTTC.

V is TRBV13 and J is TRBJ1-5, with a possible D match to TRBD1 (6 bases). Between the trimmed V and J ends, which lost 0 bases and 3 bases, there was a span of 9 bases. Germline V gene data show CDR1 as PRHDT and CDR2 as FYEKMQ (reference sequence). The CDR3 consists of 15 residues. The CDR3 DNA is TGTGCCAGCAGCTTAGGGACAGGACTCAATCAGCCCCAGCATTTT. It codes for CASSLGTGLNQPQHF.

This clone was observed a single time. This sequence joins TRBV7-9 and TRBJ2-1; 10 positions match TRBD2. This CDR3 spans 16 amino acids. The germline V gene encodes CDR1 SEHNR and CDR2 FQNEAQ (reference sequence). Trimming took 8 bases from V and 4 from J; bases not matched to a gene: 11. In DNA, the CDR3 is TGTGCCAGCGGTGAGTTTGGACTAGCGGAGTACAATGAGCAGTTCTTC. The encoded protein is CASGEFGLAEYNEQFF.

The chain uses TRBV28 and TRBJ2-3; D gene ambiguous. This CDR3 has 14 residues. Trimming took 8 bases from V and 1 from J, leaving 13 bases between them. The germline V gene encodes CDR1 MDHEN and CDR2 SYDVKM. The CDR3: CASETIIGTDTQYF. The DNA of the CDR3 is TGTGCCAGCGAAACTATTATCGGCACAGATACGCAGTATTTT.

The CDR3 DNA sequence: TGCGCCAGCAGCCAATTATCTCACAACACCTACGAGCAGTACTTC. Translating gives CASSQLSHNTYEQYF. V usage is TRBV4-1 and J usage is TRBJ2-7; D remains unclear. The CDR3 consists of 15 residues. Germline CDR1 reads MGHRA; CDR2 reads YSYEKL. The ends were cut back, 2 bases at V and 2 bases at J, with 13 bases in the middle.

The V and J genes are TRBV27 and TRBJ1-4; 8 positions match TRBD1. CDR1 is MNHEY, CDR2 SMNVEV, per germline (reference sequence). The J segment lost 4 bases and the V segment lost 5 bases, leaving 3 bases of the junction unmatched. The CDR3 length is 14 residues. The CDR3, as DNA: TGTGCCAGCAGTCTAACAGGGGGTAATGAAAAACTGTTTTTT. Translation: CASSLTGGNEKLFF.

This chain joins TRBV7-9 and TRBJ2-2; D remains unclear. Looked up from germline, CDR1 is SEHNR and CDR2 is FQNEAQ (reference sequence). V lost 5 bases and J lost 6, with 7 bases in between. This CDR3 spans 12 amino acids. CDR3 DNA: TGTGCCAGCAGCCAATTGTCCGGGGAGCTGTTTTTT. This codes for CASSQLSGELFF.

This chain connects TRBV2 to TRBJ1-1; D ambiguous. The CDR3 has 14 residues. Germline-derived CDR1 and CDR2 are SNHLY and FYNNEI. Between the trimmed V and J ends, which lost 3 bases and 1 base, there was a span of 9 bases. This chain's CDR3 is CASSDRNSNTEAFF. Written as DNA, the CDR3 is TGTGCCAGCAGTGACAGAAATTCGAACACTGAAGCTTTCTTT.

This clone appeared once. The identical CDR3 is also encoded by other nucleotide sequences in the sample. The chain has TRBV28 and TRBJ2-7; 14 bases map to TRBD2. Germline CDR1 is MDHEN and CDR2 is SYDVKM. The CDR3 runs 15 residues. The J segment lost 5 bases and the V segment lost 0 bases, leaving 0 bases of the junction unmatched. CDR3 coding DNA: TGTGCCAGCAGTTTATGGGGACTAGCGGGAGACGAGCAGTACTTC. It encodes CASSLWGLAGDEQYF.

This chain uses TRBV6-6 with TRBJ2-1; 8 bases agree with TRBD2. V lost 2 bases to trimming and J lost 7 bases; unmatched junction nucleotides: 7. The CDR3 has 15 amino acids. Germline-derived CDR1 and CDR2 are MNHNY and SVGAGI (reference sequence). The DNA of the CDR3 is TGTGCCAGCAGTTACGGGACGGGGGGGCGTAATGAGCAGTTCTTC. This encodes CASSYGTGGRNEQFF.